This T cell receptor (beta chain) was sequenced for a study of CD8 T cells in Susac syndrome. The overall study: When blood was collected, patients with Susac syndrome were therapy-naive, were taking corticosteroids, or were receiving intravenous immunoglobulin alone.

The CDR3 length is 12 residues. The germline V gene has CDR1 SQVTM and CDR2 ANQGSEA. V was clipped by 4 bases and J by 5 bases, with 11 bases between them. Random hexamers served to reverse transcribe roughly 0.45 to 1 ug RNA. immunoSEQ multiplex PCR amplified TCR beta CDR3 across 54 Vbeta, 13 Jbeta. TCRdb recomputed calls from the immunoSEQ multiplex PCR reads with MiXCR, one row per CDR3 protein. Of roughly 140,000 distinct CDR3 sequences in the sample, approximately 95% were seen once. Study results and caveats: Clonal expansion did not appear in Susac syndrome CD4+ T cell repertoires.

Comment on this clonotype: The antigen is undetermined.

Sequencing of TCR beta covered CD8+ and CD4+ T cells obtained from blood. The sample comprised CD4+ T cells from PBMCs. The receptor comes from a human donor with Susac syndrome. This chain connects TRBV29-1 to TRBJ2-5; D is unresolved. The CDR3 sequence is CSVAVGMETQYF. DNA of the CDR3: TGCAGCGTTGCCGTGGGTATGGAGACCCAGTACTTC.